These T cell receptor beta chains were read from a single sample in a study of blood T cell repertoires in COVID-19. Generated by immunoSEQ multiplex PCR, the TCRdb table keeps only in-frame clones and is missing some. The data contain 100,000 to 150,000 clones, about 88% of them seen just once; the ten biggest clones take up roughly a sixth. The specimen sequenced was peripheral blood. The receptor source for this set is a woman aged 80 or over with acute or convalescent COVID-19. Both conserved end residues are part of each CDR3. Each record gives: J gene, V gene, D gene, CDR3 protein. D genes are given only for firm matches.

J gene: TRBJ2-7
V gene: TRBV14
D gene: TRBD2
CDR3 protein: CASSSKGPIAGFSYEQYF

J gene: TRBJ2-2
V gene: TRBV5-1
D gene: NA
CDR3 protein: CASTPSDRSGELFF

J gene: TRBJ1-5
V gene: TRBV6-5
D gene: TRBD1
CDR3 protein: CASGRGQSGPQHF

J gene: TRBJ2-5
V gene: TRBV5-5
D gene: TRBD1
CDR3 protein: CASSFHRGLKETQYF

J gene: TRBJ2-3
V gene: TRBV3-1/TRBV3-2
D gene: TRBD2
CDR3 protein: CASSPSGGASDTQYF

J gene: TRBJ1-5
V gene: TRBV6-1
D gene: TRBD1
CDR3 protein: CASSEAGQGRYQPQHF

J gene: TRBJ2-2
V gene: TRBV5-1
D gene: NA
CDR3 protein: CASSSTGSPGELFF

J gene: TRBJ1-6
V gene: TRBV7-8
D gene: TRBD1
CDR3 protein: CASSVDRGHNSPLHF

J gene: TRBJ2-7
V gene: TRBV6-2/TRBV6-3
D gene: TRBD2
CDR3 protein: CASSYPRGRTSGAYEQYF

J gene: TRBJ2-1
V gene: TRBV18
D gene: TRBD1
CDR3 protein: CASSLGGGVDNEQFF

J gene: TRBJ1-1
V gene: TRBV30
D gene: NA
CDR3 protein: CAWSRVQNTEAFF

J gene: TRBJ2-6
V gene: TRBV9
D gene: NA
CDR3 protein: CASSVGRANVLTF

J gene: TRBJ1-1
V gene: TRBV2
D gene: NA
CDR3 protein: CASTQSRNTEAFF

J gene: TRBJ1-1
V gene: TRBV6-1
D gene: TRBD1
CDR3 protein: CASSEMGTGSKEAFF

J gene: TRBJ2-7
V gene: TRBV18
D gene: NA
CDR3 protein: CASSPGSSYEQYF

J gene: TRBJ1-2
V gene: TRBV6-5
D gene: NA
CDR3 protein: CASRPGQGKTGYTF

J gene: TRBJ1-6
V gene: TRBV6-2/TRBV6-3
D gene: NA
CDR3 protein: CASSYGARSGSPLHF

J gene: TRBJ2-1
V gene: TRBV5-1
D gene: TRBD1
CDR3 protein: CASSTGTDYNEQFF

J gene: TRBJ1-5
V gene: TRBV19
D gene: NA
CDR3 protein: CASSSRTWGGGNQPQHF

J gene: TRBJ1-2
V gene: TRBV19
D gene: TRBD1
CDR3 protein: CASSRRGQERYTF

J gene: TRBJ1-2
V gene: TRBV11-2
D gene: NA
CDR3 protein: CASSLDQGLGYGYTF

J gene: TRBJ2-7
V gene: TRBV25-1
D gene: TRBD2
CDR3 protein: CASSDPTSGSYEQYF

J gene: TRBJ2-4
V gene: TRBV6-1
D gene: NA
CDR3 protein: CASSDETLGSVMVAKNIQYF

J gene: TRBJ1-4
V gene: TRBV29-1
D gene: NA
CDR3 protein: CSVGQGPNEKLFF

J gene: TRBJ2-2
V gene: TRBV6-5
D gene: TRBD1
CDR3 protein: CATRTGTTGELFF

J gene: TRBJ1-6
V gene: TRBV6-6
D gene: TRBD1
CDR3 protein: CASSLTGGQSPLHF

J gene: TRBJ2-3
V gene: TRBV11-2
D gene: TRBD2
CDR3 protein: CASSRTSGSPDTQYF

J gene: TRBJ2-3
V gene: TRBV18
D gene: TRBD2
CDR3 protein: CASSPTSGGRTDTQYF

J gene: TRBJ1-4
V gene: TRBV5-8
D gene: NA
CDR3 protein: CASSLGQAVGEKLFF